The T cell receptor (beta chain) under discussion was sequenced for a study of blood T cell repertoires in COVID-19. Looking at the study overall: PBMCs, B-cell-depleted T cells, or T cells provided the cDNA or gDNA that made up the material.

The length of the CDR3 is 14 residues. CDR1 is ENHRY and CDR2 is SYGVKD in the germline V gene. With V trimmed by 3 bases and J by 8 bases, 6 bases remained unmatched. Some clones are missing from TCRdb's copy, which holds only in-frame ones; the method was immunoSEQ multiplex PCR. The data hold some 300,000 clones, with about nine tenths observed a single time. Sample: PBMCs or T cells enriched from blood (not recorded which). This sequence originates from a woman between 45 and 60 years old who had been exposed to COVID-19. This chain uses TRBV10-3 with TRBJ2-1; 8 bases match TRBD2. CDR3 amino acids: CAISDGGGYYEQFF. In nucleotides, the CDR3 is TGTGCCATCAGTGACGGCGGGGGGTATTATGAGCAGTTCTTC.